One sample yielded the 5 T cell receptor beta chains listed below, sequenced in a study of shared clonotypes between healthy human individuals (dated by TCRdb to 2019 to 2021). CD8 naive samples were obtained by positive selection for CCR7 among CD45RO-negative cells, yielding a CD45RA+CCR7+ population from which TemRA cells were excluded. Receptor amplification or capture employed the immunoSEQ multiplex PCR assay. Imported from immuneACCESS, the table was reduced by TCRdb to in-frame sequences with V and J called. These copies leave out some clones; in studies compared against another copy, an unresolved V gene accounts for under half, and the cause of the remainder is not known. The sample contains 1.5 million to 2.5 million clones, approximately 94% of them found a single time. Of the sample, 1.2% is held by the ten largest clones. Sequenced: naive CD8+ T cells sorted from blood. The cell subset or site label, as the study defines it: CD45RA+CCR7+. All receptors derive from a man between 18 and 29 years old in good health.

V gene TRBV7-2 combines with J gene TRBJ1-1; D not certain. Trimming pared 5 bases from V and 1 base from J, leaving 8 bases between. Per germline, CDR1 SGHTA and CDR2 FQGNSA. This CDR3 has 13 residues. The CDR3 DNA reads TGTGCCAGCAGCCCCAACGGGAACACTGAAGCTTTCTTT. Amino acid sequence: CASSPNGNTEAFF.

The chain carries TRBV1 and TRBJ2-3; the table's D call, TRBD2, has no DNA check behind it. TRBV1 is listed as a pseudogene. This CDR3 comprises 19 residues. DNA for the CDR3: TGCACCAGCAGCCAAGCGGCTAGCGGGGGGACTGGGCCCCTCGATACGCAGTATTTT. Residues: CTSSQAASGGTGPLDTQYF.

The chain combines TRBV5-4 with TRBJ1-5; D remains ambiguous. The germline CDR1 and CDR2 sequences are SGHNT and YYREEE (reference sequence). V lost 5 bases and J 5 bases, leaving 14 bases between the germline ends. The CDR3 contains 14 residues. DNA of the CDR3: TGTGCCAGCAGTTATGACGGCTCCTATCAGCCCCAGCATTTT. Amino acid sequence: CASSYDGSYQPQHF.

Worth noting for this clone: Other DNA sequences in the sample encode the same CDR3. The chain has TRBV5-1 and TRBJ2-7, with D unresolved. The CDR3 contains 13 residues. The V end lost 0 bases, the J end lost 1 base, and 5 bases lay between the germline ends. Germline CDR1 SGHRS, CDR2 YFSETQ. The DNA of the CDR3 is TGCGCCAGCAGCTTGGCACATTCCTACGAGCAGTACTTC. Protein: CASSLAHSYEQYF.

V and J are TRBV6-1 and TRBJ2-7; tentative D call: TRBD1 (6 bases). Germline V lookup: CDR1 MNHNS, CDR2 SASEGT. V lost 6 bases and J 3 bases, leaving 15 bases between the germline ends. This CDR3 is 14 amino acids long. The CDR3 region is CASSQDSPDYEQYF. CDR3 in DNA: TGTGCCAGCAGCCAGGACAGTCCTGACTACGAGCAGTACTTC.